The T cell receptor (beta chain) described here comes from a study of siplizumab effects on memory and regulatory T cells. The V end lost 10 bases, the J end lost 4 bases, and 17 bases lay between the germline ends. The CDR3 spans 13 residues. Produced via immunoSEQ multiplex PCR; TCRdb's table is partial and in-frame only. The repertoire holds some 120,000 clones, with about 94% as singletons. The chain carries TRBV5-3 and TRBJ1-1; weak D call: TRBD1 (5 bases). TRBV5-3 is recorded as an ORF, its role being uncertain. The receptor's source is a human donor in good health. The specimen was non-Treg CD4+ T cells sorted from blood. Here the CDR3 DNA reads TGTGCCGTAAACGCAGGGACGTCCACTGAAGCTTTCTTT. Residues: CAVNAGTSTEAFF.